These 18 T cell receptor beta chains share one sample of origin, sequenced in a study of OX40 agonist ivuxolimab in advanced cancers. Assay: immunoSEQ multiplex PCR; the TCRdb copy retains only in-frame clones and omits some. This sample yields about 5,900 clones, of which roughly 86% are seen a single time; around 13% belongs to the top ten. Sequences were derived from CD4+ or CD8+ T cells sorted from blood, sampled in a trial of the OX40 agonist ivuxolimab. The source is an adult with an advanced solid tumor such as melanoma, head and neck, liver or kidney cancer.

The chain recombines TRBV13 with TRBJ2-5; 8 bases agree with TRBD1. CDR3 length: 13 residues. Trimming at V came to 3 bases and at J to 5 bases, leaving 2 bases not matched to a gene. Germline V lookup: CDR1 PRHDT, CDR2 FYEKMQ (reference sequence). The CDR3 spells CASSFDRGETQYF. CDR3 in DNA: TGTGCCAGCAGCTTTGACAGGGGTGAGACCCAGTACTTC.

The chain is built from TRBV6-1 and TRBJ2-3; the D is unclear. Trimming removed 6 bases at V and 4 bases at J, with 11 bases between. The CDR3 sequence is 13 residues long. Germline CDR1 is MNHNS and CDR2 is SASEGT. The CDR3 region has the DNA TGTGCCAGCAGGAAGGAAGGCGCAGATACGCAGTATTTT. Translation gives CASRKEGADTQYF.

The chain couples TRBV28 to TRBJ1-2; D remains ambiguous. This CDR3 is 14 amino acids long. In germline, CDR1 is MDHEN, CDR2 SYDVKM. V was trimmed by 2 bases and J by 8 bases, leaving 15 bases between them. CDR3 region: CASSLLPATGGYTF. Here the CDR3 DNA reads TGTGCCAGCAGTTTACTTCCTGCGACCGGGGGCTACACCTTC.

J is TRBJ2-7 and V is TRBV7-9; 7 bases agree with TRBD1. The V segment lost 5 bases and the J segment 9 bases; nucleotides outside the gene matches: 10. This CDR3 contains 13 residues. CDR1 and CDR2 (germline): SEHNR, FQNEAQ (reference sequence). In DNA, the CDR3 is TGTGCCAGCAGCCTACGGGACAGCCTTGCGCAGTACTTC. Amino acids: CASSLRDSLAQYF. Based on the CDR3 plus reference TRBV7-9 and TRBJ2-7, the full variable domain is DTGVSQNPRHKITKRGQNVTFRCDPISEHNRLYWYRQTLGQGPEFLTYFQNEAQLEKSRLLSDRFSAERPKGSFSTLEIQRTEQGDSAMYLCASSLRDSLAQYFGPGTRLTVT.

In the case of this clone: Other DNA sequences within the sample encode an identical CDR3. The chain joins TRBV4-1 to TRBJ2-5; D call uncertain. Germline V CDR1 and CDR2: MGHRA, YSYEKL. The CDR3 is 13 amino acids. V shed 6 bases and J shed 4 bases, with 12 bases lying between them. The DNA for the CDR3 is TGCGCCAGCAGTCACCGGGTGAGAGAGACCCAGTACTTC. This sequence encodes CASSHRVRETQYF.

The V and J genes are TRBV27 and TRBJ1-2; TRBD1 is a possible D gene (5 bases). The ends were cut back, 3 bases at V and 4 bases at J, with 9 bases in the middle. CDR1 MNHEY and CDR2 SMNVEV come from the germline V gene (reference sequence). This CDR3 has 13 residues. Here the CDR3 DNA reads TGTGCCAGCAGTTTGGGACCTTCCTATGGCTACACCTTC. This codes for CASSLGPSYGYTF.

This clone was recorded only once. The rearrangement joins TRBV29-1 to TRBJ2-2; 10 nucleotides line up with TRBD1. Germline V gene sequence: CDR1 SQVTM, CDR2 ANQGSEA. This CDR3 spans 15 amino acids. V shed 7 bases and J 3 bases; nucleotides not matched to a gene: 8. As DNA, the CDR3 is TGCAGCGCATCTTGGGGGACAGGGGACACCGGGGAGCTGTTTTTT. It codes for CSASWGTGDTGELFF.

The count of this clone is one. V gene TRBV5-1 combines with J gene TRBJ1-1; D possibly corresponds to TRBD1 (5 bases). The CDR3 sequence is 15 residues long. V shed 0 bases and J shed 0 bases, with 9 bases lying between them. From germline, CDR1 is SGHRS and CDR2 YFSETQ. CDR3 region: CASSLDAGLNTEAFF. The CDR3 DNA sequence: TGCGCCAGCAGCTTGGATGCGGGGCTGAACACTGAAGCTTTCTTT.

The V and J genes are TRBV10-3 and TRBJ1-2; 11 bases align to TRBD1. CDR1 and CDR2 from the germline V gene are ENHRY and SYGVKD. This CDR3 contains 15 residues. The trim removed 3 bases at V and 8 bases at J, leaving 8 bases unmatched. The CDR3 region has the DNA TGTGCCATCAGTGACCCGGGACAGGGGGACGGGGGCTACACCTTC. It specifies CAISDPGQGDGGYTF.

V is TRBV27 and J is TRBJ2-7, with TRBD1 identical over 9 bases. V dropped 0 bases and J dropped 3; count of bases not matched to a gene: 9. CDR3 length: 17 residues. CDR1 MNHEY and CDR2 SMNVEV come from the germline V gene (reference sequence). CDR3 bases: TGTGCCAGCAGTTTATCGATACAGGGGGCGGTCTTCTACGAGCAGTACTTC. It specifies CASSLSIQGAVFYEQYF.

The rearrangement uses TRBV6-6 and TRBJ1-1; D gene ambiguous. Trimming took off 2 bases at V and 1 base at J, with 8 bases between the two ends. CDR1 MNHNY and CDR2 SVGAGI come from the germline V gene (reference sequence). The CDR3 length is 14 residues. In DNA form, the CDR3 reads TGTGCCAGCAGTTACCGGCAGGAGAACACTGAAGCTTTCTTT. Translated: CASSYRQENTEAFF.

The chain carries TRBV9 and TRBJ1-5; no firm D call. Germline V gene data show CDR1 as SGDLS and CDR2 as YYNGEE. With 0 bases removed from V and 3 bases from J, the gap between germline ends came to 7 bases. This CDR3 comprises 14 residues. The CDR3 DNA is TGTGCCAGCAGCGTAGGCGGATACAATCAGCCCCAGCATTTT. This codes for CASSVGGYNQPQHF.

This clone was counted only a few times. The chain combines TRBV4-1 with TRBJ2-1, with 8 positions matching TRBD2. Germline CDR1 reads MGHRA; CDR2 reads YSYEKL. V was clipped by 3 bases and J by 7 bases; unmatched bases: 2. This CDR3 is built from 13 residues. CDR3 sequence (DNA): TGCGCCAGCAGCCATCGACTAGCGAATGAGCAGTTCTTC. Translating it yields CASSHRLANEQFF.

V gene TRBV7-9 combines with J gene TRBJ2-1; D not certain. Trimming pared 6 bases from V and 5 bases from J, leaving 20 bases between. Germline V gene lookup returns CDR1 SEHNR and CDR2 FQNEAQ (reference sequence). This CDR3 region has 16 residues. As DNA, the CDR3 is TGTGCCAGCAGGCTTCAGGTTGCAGCCACAGACAATGAGCAGTTCTTC. This sequence encodes CASRLQVAATDNEQFF.

Concerning this clone: A much larger clonotype is one base distant, so this may be a read error. The rearrangement links TRBV7-9 to TRBJ1-1, with a tentative D call TRBD1 (6 bases). The CDR3 loop spans 15 amino acids. Germline V gives CDR1 SEHNR, CDR2 FQNEAQ (reference sequence). The CDR3 DNA follows: TGTGCCGGCAGCGGAAAACAGGGTATGAACACTGAAGCTTTCTTT. This encodes CAGSGKQGMNTEAFF.

The chain is built from TRBV11-2 and TRBJ2-3; a weak D match, TRBD1 (5 bases). The ends were cut back, 3 bases at V and 2 bases at J, with 12 bases in the middle. The germline gives CDR1 SGHAT, CDR2 FQNNGV. This CDR3 has 15 amino acids. The DNA of the CDR3 is TGTGCCAGCAGCTTTACAGGCTCATTCACAGATACGCAGTATTTT. Encoded protein: CASSFTGSFTDTQYF.

There are a few counts of this clone. The same CDR3 arises from other DNA sequences in this sample as well. DNA of the CDR3: TGTGCCAGCAGTTTGGTTGAGAACTATGGCTACACCTTC. This sequence encodes CASSLVENYGYTF. J is TRBJ1-2 and V is TRBV28; unclear D gene. Germline V lookup: CDR1 MDHEN, CDR2 SYDVKM. The CDR3 has 13 residues. V was clipped by 3 bases and J by 2 bases, with 7 bases between them.

The rearrangement joins TRBV27 to TRBJ2-2, with D hard to call. The CDR3 extends over 15 amino acids. V lost 5 bases and J 0 bases, leaving 10 bases between the germline ends. Germline values: CDR1 MNHEY, CDR2 SMNVEV (reference sequence). CDR3 DNA: TGTGCCAGCAGTCCCCGGCCCTCGAACACCGGGGAGCTGTTTTTT. This translates into CASSPRPSNTGELFF.